The T cell receptor beta chain under discussion was sequenced for a study of shared clonotypes between healthy human individuals. At the level of the study: Researchers assigned three CD4 naive, three CD4 memory, two CD8 naive and one CD8 memory plate to each donor. Study outcomes and limitations: Larger estimated richness was generally seen in naive subsets than in memory subsets.

Concerning this clone itself: The target antigen is unknown.

The protocol was immunoSEQ multiplex PCR, while the TCRdb copy is restricted to in-frame clones and leaves out a portion. The repertoire holds some 1,900,000 clones, with about 95% as singletons. Germline V gene lookup returns CDR1 LNHNV and CDR2 YYDKDF (reference sequence). This CDR3 has 14 residues. Trimming stripped 0 bases from V and 3 bases from J, with 9 bases between. In the naive CD8 group, cells lacked CD45RO and were positively selected for CCR7, so terminally differentiated effector memory CD45RA+ cells were left out. Sequencing used naive CD8+ T cells sorted from blood. The TCR sequence derives from a man aged 18 to 35 in good health. The chain couples TRBV15 to TRBJ2-7, with D possibly matching TRBD1 (5 bases). CDR3 amino acids: CATSRDQGYYEQYF. In nucleotides, the CDR3 is TGTGCCACCAGCAGAGATCAGGGCTACTACGAGCAGTACTTC. Supplemented by reference TRBV15 and TRBJ2-7, the full variable domain reads DAMVIQNPRYQVTQFGKPVTLSCSQTLNHNVMYWYQQKSSQAPKLLFHYYDKDFNNEADTPDNFQSRRPNTSFCFLDIRSPGLGDTAMYLCATSRDQGYYEQYFGPGTRLTVT.